These 8 T cell receptor beta chains share one sample of origin, sequenced in a study of CD8+ T cells in alopecia areata. The treatment is: oral pan-JAK inhibitor, 5-10 mg twice daily. RNA extraction and reverse transcription yielded cDNA as sequencing template. Some clones are missing from TCRdb's copy, which holds only in-frame ones; the method was immunoSEQ multiplex PCR. The data hold 200,000 to 250,000 clones, with around 65% observed a single time. The source was CD4+ T cells sorted from blood, collected at week 4, from a patient treated with tofacitinib. These receptor sequences come from a human donor with alopecia areata.

As DNA, the CDR3 is TGTGCCAGCAGCCAACCGGGGGGGGAAGAGACCCAGTACTTC. Protein sequence: CASSQPGGEETQYF. This chain links TRBV4-2 with TRBJ2-5, with 8 positions matching TRBD2. The V segment lost 2 bases and the J segment 3 bases; nucleotides outside the gene matches: 2. Germline V gene data show CDR1 as LGHNA and CDR2 as YNFKEQ. CDR3 length: 14 residues.

This clone has just a few counts. This chain links TRBV6-1 with TRBJ2-7; D perhaps matches TRBD2 (5 bases). The CDR3 sequence is 13 residues long. V lost 7 bases, J lost 0 bases, and 10 bases lay in between. In germline, CDR1 is MNHNS, CDR2 SASEGT. The CDR3 DNA reads as TGTGCCAGCACTCTCGGGGACTCCTACGAGCAGTACTTC. Amino acid sequence: CASTLGDSYEQYF.

This clone was observed a few times. The J gene is TRBJ1-1, the V gene TRBV30; no clear D gene. With 0 bases removed from V and 8 bases from J, the gap between germline ends came to 10 bases. This CDR3 has 12 residues. Germline values: CDR1 GTSNPN, CDR2 SVGIG (reference sequence). In DNA, the CDR3 is TGTGCCTGGAGTGTAAGAGGAGCCGAAGCTTTCTTT. Residues: CAWSVRGAEAFF.

The rearrangement joins TRBV30 to TRBJ2-2; TRBD1 matches 9 bases. J lost 5 bases, V lost 1 base, and 5 bases had no gene match. The CDR3 spans 15 residues. CDR1 and CDR2 (germline): GTSNPN, SVGIG (reference sequence). CDR3 nucleotide sequence: TGTGCCTGGAGTGGGAGGGGACAGGGTACCGGGGAGCTGTTTTTT. It encodes CAWSGRGQGTGELFF.

This chain connects TRBV21-1 to TRBJ1-1; TRBD1 reflects the table's D call only, with no check against the DNA. TRBV21-1 is a recognized pseudogene. This CDR3 comprises 15 residues. The CDR3 region is CASSLGQDMNTEAFF. In DNA, the CDR3 is TGTGCCAGCAGCTTGGGACAGGATATGAACACTGAAGCTTTCTTT.

The rearrangement links TRBV19 to TRBJ2-1, with 7 bases fitting TRBD2. The V gene's germline CDR1 is LNHDA and CDR2 SQIVND (reference sequence). The trim removed 5 bases at V and 6 bases at J, leaving 10 bases unmatched. The CDR3 spans 15 residues. The CDR3 spells CASSPERGLRNEQFF. CDR3 coding DNA: TGTGCCAGTAGTCCGGAGCGGGGACTACGCAATGAGCAGTTCTTC. The complete variable domain, with remaining parts taken from reference TRBV19 and TRBJ2-1, reads DGGITQSPKYLFRKEGQNVTLSCEQNLNHDAMYWYRQDPGQGLRLIYYSQIVNDFQKGDIAEGYSVSREKKESFPLTVTSAQKNPTAFYLCASSPERGLRNEQFFGPGTRLTVL.

The V gene is TRBV7-2, the J gene TRBJ1-3; TRBD1 is a possible D gene (6 bases). The V gene lost 4 bases and the J gene lost 4 bases, with 11 bases spanning the gap. Germline values: CDR1 SGHTA, CDR2 FQGNSA. The CDR3 has 14 amino acids. Here the CDR3 reads CASSSRGGGNTIYF. The DNA of the CDR3 is TGTGCCAGCAGCTCCAGGGGAGGCGGAAACACCATATATTTT.

There are a few counts of this clone. The genes are TRBV7-2 and TRBJ2-4; D remains unclear. V lost 0 bases, J lost 0 bases, and 9 bases lay in between. This CDR3 has 16 amino acids. The germline gives CDR1 SGHTA, CDR2 FQGNSA. CDR3 residues: CASSLAGSLAKNIQYF. CDR3 bases: TGTGCCAGCAGCTTAGCGGGCAGCCTAGCCAAAAACATTCAGTACTTC.